This T cell receptor beta chain was documented in a study of beta chain features in type 1 diabetes. Study outcomes and limitations: A possible short-template PCR bias applies equally to patients and controls. Among patients with Type 1 diabetes, TCRB CDR3s were moderately but significantly shorter in every one of the four CD4+ subsets.

Germline V gene data show CDR1 as SGHNT and CDR2 as YYREEE (reference sequence). The CDR3 sequence is 13 residues long. The J segment lost 2 bases and the V segment lost 3 bases, leaving 0 bases of the junction unmatched. Expressed TCRB transcripts were sequenced after all isolated RNA was converted to cDNA. Method: immunoSEQ multiplex PCR; TCRdb's copy keeps in-frame clones and lacks some. Of some 190,000 clones listed, around 7.9% were seen once; the top ten hold around 0.5%. This clone has a handful of counts. Its target is not known. V is TRBV5-4 and J is TRBJ1-2; 8 bases align to TRBD1. The sequence was obtained from a man in his late teens or twenties with type 1 diabetes. Sequencing was performed on central memory CD4+ T cells from blood. This CDR3 is CASSWTGNYGYTF. CDR3 DNA sequence: TGTGCCAGCAGCTGGACAGGGAACTATGGCTACACCTTC. Combining the CDR3 with reference TRBV5-4 and TRBJ1-2 gives the whole variable domain ETGVTQSPTHLIKTRGQQVTLRCSSQSGHNTVSWYQQALGQGPQFIFQYYREEENGRGNFPPRFSGLQFPNYSSELNVNALELDDSALYLCASSWTGNYGYTFGSGTRLTVV.